These 32 T cell receptor beta chains were all obtained from the same sample, sequenced in a study of blood T cell repertoires in COVID-19. Sequencing was performed with immunoSEQ multiplex PCR; in TCRdb, only in-frame clones are kept and a portion is missing. The sample shows fewer than 120,000 clones, 82% of them seen only once. Sequenced: peripheral blood. Receptor source: a woman between 55 and 75 years old with acute or convalescent COVID-19.

This chain links TRBV5-1 with TRBJ2-1, with TRBD1 as a possible D gene (5 bases). CDR1 is SGHRS, CDR2 YFSETQ, per germline. The CDR3 has 13 residues. The ends were cut back, 3 bases at V and 10 bases at J, with 14 bases in the middle. The CDR3 nucleotides read TGCGCCAGCAGCTCGCAGGGTGGAGCCGAGCAGTTCTTC. Translating it yields CASSSQGGAEQFF. Supplemented by reference TRBV5-1 and TRBJ2-1, the full variable domain reads KAGVTQTPRYLIKTRGQQVTLSCSPISGHRSVSWYQQTPGQGLQFLFEYFSETQRNKGNFPGRFSGRQFSNSRSEMNVSTLELGDSALYLCASSSQGGAEQFFGPGTRLTVL.

The J gene is TRBJ1-5, the V gene TRBV5-1; D is possibly TRBD1 (6 bases). The CDR3 length is 14 residues. Germline lookup yields CDR1 SGHRS and CDR2 YFSETQ. The germline V and J ends were trimmed by 4 bases and 5 bases, with 13 bases remaining between them. The CDR3 bases are TGCGCCAGCAGCGCACAGGGATCCGATCAGCCCCAGCATTTT. Encoded protein: CASSAQGSDQPQHF.

This clone has a handful of counts. The V gene is TRBV14, the J gene TRBJ2-7, with D maybe TRBD1 (6 bases). The CDR3 is 16 residues long. The V gene's germline CDR1 is SGHDN and CDR2 FVKESK. The V end lost 3 bases, the J end lost 2 bases, and 17 bases lay between the germline ends. CDR3 sequence reads: CASSQGSGRQAYEQYF. The CDR3 coding sequence is TGTGCCAGCAGCCAGGGATCAGGGCGACAGGCCTACGAGCAGTACTTC. The complete variable domain, with remaining parts taken from reference TRBV14 and TRBJ2-7, reads EAGVTQFPSHSVIEKGQTVTLRCDPISGHDNLYWYRRVMGKEIKFLLHFVKESKQDESGMPNNRFLAERTGGTYSTLKVQPAELEDSGVYFCASSQGSGRQAYEQYFGPGTRLTVT.

The rearrangement links TRBV9 to TRBJ1-2; 7 bases match TRBD1. V dropped 4 bases and J dropped 7; count of bases not matched to a gene: 10. The CDR3 length is 14 residues. Germline CDR1 reads SGDLS; CDR2 reads YYNGEE. The chain's CDR3 is CASSPTDRVSGYTF. DNA of the CDR3: TGTGCCAGCAGCCCCACTGACAGGGTGAGTGGCTACACCTTC. The full variable domain, with the rest looked up from reference TRBV9 and TRBJ1-2, is DSGVTQTPKHLITATGQRVTLRCSPRSGDLSVYWYQQSLDQGLQFLIQYYNGEERAKGNILERFSAQQFPDLHSELNLSSLELGDSALYFCASSPTDRVSGYTFGSGTRLTVV.

With regard to this clone: The same CDR3 also results from other DNA sequences found in this sample. The chain employs TRBV18 and TRBJ2-1, with 7 bases identical to TRBD1. V lost 6 bases and J lost 1; bases outside the gene matches: 6. There are 15 residues in the CDR3. CDR1 is KGHSH and CDR2 is LQKENI in the germline V gene. Here the CDR3 DNA reads TGTGCCAGCTCCCTTGACAGGGAATCCTACAATGAGCAGTTCTTC. It encodes CASSLDRESYNEQFF. Full variable domain (remainder filled in from reference TRBV18 and TRBJ2-1): NAGVMQNPRHLVRRRGQEARLRCSPMKGHSHVYWYRQLPEEGLKFMVYLQKENIIDESGMPKERFSAEFPKEGPSILRIQQVVRGDSAAYFCASSLDRESYNEQFFGPGTRLTVL.

The genes are TRBV6-2 or TRBV6-3 and TRBJ2-5; tentative D call: TRBD1 (6 bases). V lost 5 bases, J lost 5 bases, and 15 bases lay in between. Per germline, CDR1 MNHEY and CDR2 SVGEGT. The CDR3 sequence is 14 residues long. Here the CDR3 reads CASSPQGRRETQYF. The CDR3 DNA sequence: TGTGCCAGCAGTCCCCAGGGGCGCAGGGAGACCCAGTACTTC.

The gene calls are TRBV19 and TRBJ1-1, with 9 bases aligning to TRBD1. Germline CDR1 is LNHDA and CDR2 is SQIVND (reference sequence). The CDR3 totals 16 residues. V was pared by 3 bases and J by 2 bases, with 7 bases of the junction left unmatched. The CDR3 DNA sequence: TGTGCCAGTAGTATCCGGCCGGACAGGGGAAACACTGAAGCTTTCTTT. Amino acids: CASSIRPDRGNTEAFF.

This rearrangement joins TRBV7-9 to TRBJ1-2, with unresolved D. The CDR3 has 13 residues. CDR1 and CDR2 from the germline V gene are SEHNR and FQNEAQ (reference sequence). V lost 0 bases, J lost 8 bases, and 10 bases lay in between. The CDR3 bases are TGTGCCAGCAGCTTAGCGACAAGGGAGGGCTACACCTTC. Amino acid sequence: CASSLATREGYTF.

V is TRBV10-3 and J is TRBJ2-3, with TRBD2 matching 8 bases. V trimming: 8 bases; J trimming: 8 bases; junction bases outside the gene matches: 9. Germline loops: CDR1 ENHRY, CDR2 SYGVKD. The CDR3 runs 13 residues. CDR3 protein: CAIRASGGFTQYF. The CDR3 DNA is TGTGCCATCCGGGCCAGCGGGGGTTTTACGCAGTATTTT.

V is TRBV11-3 and J is TRBJ2-5, with TRBD2 identical over 8 bases. The length of the CDR3 is 17 residues. Germline V gene sequence: CDR1 SGHNT, CDR2 YENEEA. Losses at the gene ends were 0 bases for V and 6 bases for J; bases not matched to a gene: 12. As DNA, the CDR3 is TGTGCCAGCAGCTTAGATATTATCGGGGGGGAAATGAAGACCCAGTACTTC. Its protein product is CASSLDIIGGEMKTQYF. Full variable domain (rest looked up from reference TRBV11-3 and TRBJ2-5): EAGVVQSPRYKIIEKKQPVAFWCNPISGHNTLYWYLQNLGQGPELLIRYENEEAVDDSQLPKDRFSAERLKGVDSTLKIQPAELGDSAVYLCASSLDIIGGEMKTQYFGPGTRLLVL.

V gene TRBV13 combines with J gene TRBJ1-3; no reliable D call. The CDR3 covers 15 residues. Trimming left V 5 bases short and J 0 bases short, with 11 bases between. The V gene's germline CDR1 is PRHDT and CDR2 FYEKMQ (reference sequence). This CDR3 reads CASSPRLFSGNTIYF. The CDR3 region has the DNA TGTGCCAGCAGCCCCAGACTGTTCTCTGGAAACACCATATATTTT.

V gene TRBV30 combines with J gene TRBJ1-1; tentative D call: TRBD1 (6 bases). Germline assignment: CDR1 GTSNPN and CDR2 SVGIG (reference sequence). The ends were cut back, 5 bases at V and 10 bases at J, with 14 bases in the middle. This CDR3 has 11 residues. The CDR3 region has the DNA TGTGCCTGGTCTCACCAGGGGAGAGCTTTCTTT. This sequence encodes CAWSHQGRAFF.

V usage is TRBV28 and J usage is TRBJ1-6, with TRBD1 as a possible D gene (6 bases). V dropped 8 bases and J dropped 10 bases, with 12 bases sitting between them. The CDR3 runs to 12 residues. Germline CDR1 reads MDHEN; CDR2 reads SYDVKM. DNA of the CDR3: TGTGCCAGCGGGAACAGGGTATCACCCCTCCACTTT. Amino acid sequence: CASGNRVSPLHF.

The chain carries TRBV7-3 and TRBJ2-1; the D gene is possibly TRBD2 (5 bases). The V gene's germline CDR1 is SGHTA and CDR2 FQGTGA. V lost 1 base to trimming and J lost 7 bases, with 8 bases between them. CDR3 length: 13 residues. The CDR3 reads CASSLSRGNEQFF. CDR3 in DNA: TGTGCCAGCAGCTTAAGCCGGGGAAATGAGCAGTTCTTC. Full variable domain (remainder filled in from reference TRBV7-3 and TRBJ2-1): GAGVSQTPSNKVTEKGKYVELRCDPISGHTALYWYRQSLGQGPEFLIYFQGTGAADDSGLPNDRFFAVRPEGSVSTLKIQRTERGDSAVYLCASSLSRGNEQFFGPGTRLTVL.

V usage is TRBV25-1 and J usage is TRBJ2-5; D not resolved. This CDR3 spans 15 amino acids. Trimming cost V 7 bases and J 0 bases, with 15 bases left between them. CDR1 is MGHDK, CDR2 SYGVNS, per germline. This chain's CDR3 is CASIGKYGYQETQYF. The CDR3 nucleotides read TGTGCCAGCATAGGTAAGTACGGGTACCAAGAGACCCAGTACTTC. Combining the CDR3 with reference TRBV25-1 and TRBJ2-5 gives the whole variable domain EADIYQTPRYLVIGTGKKITLECSQTMGHDKMYWYQQDPGMELHLIHYSYGVNSTEKGDLSSESTVSRIRTEHFPLTLESARPSHTSQYLCASIGKYGYQETQYFGPGTRLLVL.

V usage is TRBV7-2 and J usage is TRBJ2-2; 8 bases match TRBD2. Germline CDR1 is SGHTA and CDR2 is FQGNSA. Unmatched junction bases numbered 11, after V lost 4 bases and J lost 7 bases. The CDR3 contains 16 residues. The CDR3: CASSYEPGGRGGELFF. CDR3 nucleotides: TGTGCCAGCAGCTACGAACCGGGGGGGCGCGGCGGGGAGCTGTTTTTT.

This sequence joins TRBV27 and TRBJ1-4; 9 bases match TRBD1. The CDR3 consists of 13 residues. Trimming at V came to 5 bases and at J to 7 bases, leaving 2 bases not matched to a gene. CDR1 is MNHEY, CDR2 SMNVEV, per germline (reference sequence). The CDR3: CASSRQGGEKLFF. CDR3 sequence (DNA): TGTGCCAGCAGTAGACAGGGGGGTGAAAAACTGTTTTTT.

This chain uses TRBV6-5 with TRBJ1-2; no clear D. Germline V gene lookup returns CDR1 MNHEY and CDR2 SVGAGI. The CDR3 has 16 residues. Trimming took off 0 bases at V and 4 bases at J, with 15 bases between the two ends. The CDR3 region is CASSYSTGGRLYGYTF. In DNA, the CDR3 is TGTGCCAGCAGTTACTCGACGGGAGGACGGCTCTATGGCTACACCTTC.

The rearrangement links TRBV24-1 to TRBJ1-5; no clear D. CDR3 length equals 15 residues. Germline V gene sequence: CDR1 KGHDR, CDR2 SFDVKD. The ends were cut back, 3 bases at V and 3 bases at J, with 11 bases in the middle. The CDR3 DNA reads TGTGCCACCAGTGATAGGAGCAGCCTCAATCAGCCCCAGCATTTT. Amino acids: CATSDRSSLNQPQHF.

The chain uses TRBV6-6 and TRBJ1-2, with 7 positions matching TRBD1. Trimming took 0 bases from V and 3 from J; bases not matched to a gene: 7. Per germline, CDR1 MNHNY and CDR2 SVGAGI (reference sequence). CDR3 size: 16 residues. For the CDR3, the DNA is TGTGCCAGCAGTTACTCAATGGCCAGGGGGGACTATGGCTACACCTTC. Protein product: CASSYSMARGDYGYTF.

DNA of the CDR3: TGTGCCAGTAGTGTGACAGGGTCTGGCTACACCTTC. Protein sequence: CASSVTGSGYTF. The V gene is TRBV19, the J gene TRBJ1-2; 7 bases are shared with TRBD1. V trimming: 5 bases; J trimming: 7 bases; junction bases outside the gene matches: 4. The CDR3 contains 12 residues. Looked up from germline, CDR1 is LNHDA and CDR2 is SQIVND (reference sequence).

Here the CDR3 DNA reads TGCGCCAGCAGCCCCCGAGGGGGATCGGATGGCTACACCTTC. Amino acid sequence: CASSPRGGSDGYTF. The V and J genes are TRBV4-3 and TRBJ1-2, with D tentatively TRBD1 (6 bases). This CDR3 has 14 amino acids. V was trimmed by 4 bases and J by 6 bases, leaving 15 bases between them. Looked up from germline, CDR1 is LGHNA and CDR2 is YSLEER.

This rearrangement joins TRBV9 to TRBJ1-1; 8 bases are a match to TRBD1. This CDR3 comprises 15 residues. Germline V gene data show CDR1 as SGDLS and CDR2 as YYNGEE. V trimming: 3 bases; J trimming: 5 bases; junction bases outside the gene matches: 9. CDR3 sequence (DNA): TGTGCCAGCAGCGCACTAAGAACAGGGGGAACTGAAGCTTTCTTT. It is translated as CASSALRTGGTEAFF.

J is TRBJ1-1 and V is TRBV5-5, with no clear D. The length of the CDR3 is 16 residues. The germline gives CDR1 SGHKS, CDR2 YYEKEE (reference sequence). V was pared by 7 bases and J by 4 bases, with 23 bases between. CDR3 sequence: CASDLTSGYLATEAFF. The CDR3 nucleotides read TGTGCCAGCGATCTCACTTCCGGTTATCTCGCCACTGAAGCTTTCTTT.

The genes are TRBV4-1 and TRBJ1-4; 9 bases match TRBD1. The CDR3 spans 16 residues. Germline lookup yields CDR1 MGHRA and CDR2 YSYEKL. V lost 3 bases, J lost 8 bases, and 10 bases stayed unmatched. The CDR3 protein is CASSQQQGAWGEKLFF. The CDR3 nucleotides read TGCGCCAGCAGCCAGCAACAGGGGGCGTGGGGGGAAAAACTGTTTTTT.

The CDR3 protein is CASTKDRPNSGNTIYF. CDR3 DNA: TGTGCCAGCACAAAAGACAGGCCGAACTCTGGAAACACCATATATTTT. This chain joins TRBV7-8 and TRBJ1-3; possible D gene TRBD1, 6 bases. The germline V and J ends were trimmed by 7 bases and 0 bases, with 16 bases remaining between them. CDR1 and CDR2 (germline): SGHVS, FQNEAQ. CDR3 size: 16 residues.

A single count supports this clone. The chain couples TRBV3-1 (or the pseudogene TRBV3-2) to TRBJ1-1, with 9 bases that match TRBD1. The CDR3 contains 14 residues. The V and J ends lost 0 bases and 8 bases, in that order; junction bases with no gene match: 4. CDR1 is LGHDT, CDR2 YNNKEL, per germline (reference sequence). The CDR3 region is CASSQDPGQGEAFF. In DNA, the CDR3 is TGTGCCAGCAGCCAAGATCCGGGACAGGGAGAAGCTTTCTTT.

The chain couples TRBV4-2 to TRBJ2-7, with 7 bases aligning to TRBD1. The CDR3 is made up of 13 amino acids. V was pared by 0 bases and J by 6 bases, with 2 bases of the junction left unmatched. The V gene's germline CDR1 is LGHNA and CDR2 YNFKEQ. In nucleotides, the CDR3 is TGTGCCAGCAGCCAAGAGACAGGGATCGAGCAGTACTTC. As protein: CASSQETGIEQYF.

The chain carries TRBV11-3 and TRBJ1-2; TRBD1 matches at 9 bases. V dropped 4 bases and J dropped 4; count of bases not matched to a gene: 7. The germline V gene has CDR1 SGHNT and CDR2 YENEEA. This CDR3 comprises 15 residues. The CDR3 loop is CASSSRDRAIYGYTF. CDR3 nucleotide sequence: TGTGCCAGCAGCTCCCGGGACAGGGCTATCTATGGCTACACCTTC.

This chain connects TRBV5-4 to TRBJ2-3; possibly TRBD2 for D (6 bases). CDR3 size: 14 residues. Between the trimmed V and J ends, which lost 1 base and 6 bases, there was a span of 12 bases. CDR1 and CDR2 (germline): SGHNT, YYREEE (reference sequence). The CDR3 is CASSLPSVGDTQYF. The CDR3 nucleotides read TGTGCCAGCAGCTTGCCTAGCGTCGGGGATACGCAGTATTTT. The entire variable domain, with the rest obtained from reference TRBV5-4 and TRBJ2-3, is as follows: ETGVTQSPTHLIKTRGQQVTLRCSSQSGHNTVSWYQQALGQGPQFIFQYYREEENGRGNFPPRFSGLQFPNYSSELNVNALELDDSALYLCASSLPSVGDTQYFGPGTRLTVL.

The V gene is TRBV5-1, the J gene TRBJ1-2; 7 bases are a match to TRBD1. Germline lookup yields CDR1 SGHRS and CDR2 YFSETQ. The length of the CDR3 is 14 residues. The trim removed 4 bases at V and 8 bases at J, leaving 11 bases unmatched. CDR3 sequence: CASSTGQAADGYTF. The CDR3 DNA reads TGCGCCAGCAGCACTGGACAGGCGGCGGACGGCTACACCTTC.

The chain links TRBV4-1 to TRBJ2-5, with a tentative D call TRBD2 (6 bases). V was shortened by 1 base and J by 5 bases, with 20 bases between the two germline ends. Germline assignment: CDR1 MGHRA and CDR2 YSYEKL. This CDR3 has 17 amino acids. For the CDR3, the DNA is TGCGCCAGCAGCCAAGGAAGGGGAGGCCCTAGATGGGAGACCCAGTACTTC. It codes for CASSQGRGGPRWETQYF.